This entry lists 18 T cell receptor beta chains sequenced from one sample in a study of vaccination effects on CD4 cells after COVID-19. The antigens these receptors bind are not known. The protocol was immunoSEQ multiplex PCR, while the TCRdb copy is restricted to in-frame clones and leaves out a portion. The repertoire holds 45,000 to 70,000 clones, with more than 65% as singletons. ViraFEST expansion of antigen-specific CD4+ T cells with viral peptide pools preceded sequencing. The culture ran for less than 12 days, and then CD4+ T cells were isolated. The person acquired a PCR-confirmed SARS-CoV-2 infection between March and December 2020. This material consisted of CD4+ T cells from PBMCs cultured with HIV peptides, taken before COVID-19 vaccination. The subset was: HIV-1 Nef peptide pool negative control/reference culture. The origin of the receptors is a human donor who had a prior SARS-CoV-2 infection.

The chain recombines TRBV10-2 with TRBJ1-5; the D gene is possibly TRBD1 (5 bases). V shed 1 base and J shed 4 bases, with 14 bases lying between them. The CDR3 covers 16 residues. CDR1 and CDR2 from the germline V gene are WSHSY and SAAADI. The CDR3, as DNA: TGCGCCAGCAGTGAGTTCGCGCCAGGGAAGAATCAGCCCCAGCATTTT. This sequence encodes CASSEFAPGKNQPQHF.

The V and J genes are TRBV2 and TRBJ1-1; D is ambiguous. Germline values: CDR1 SNHLY, CDR2 FYNNEI. V was shortened by 4 bases and J by 7 bases, with 10 bases between the two germline ends. This CDR3 has 12 residues. CDR3 in amino acids: CASSVAGFEAFF. The CDR3 DNA reads as TGTGCCAGCAGTGTGGCTGGATTTGAAGCTTTCTTT.

This clone was seen just once. The rearrangement links TRBV24-1 to TRBJ1-2; D ambiguous. The CDR3 has 13 residues. V was pared by 6 bases and J by 4 bases, with 11 bases between. CDR1 is KGHDR, CDR2 SFDVKD, per germline. The CDR3 DNA is TGTGCCACCAGTATGGGCCCGGGCTATGGCTACACCTTC. Residues: CATSMGPGYGYTF.

A note on this clone: Other DNA sequences within the sample encode an identical CDR3. The V call is TRBV29-1, the J call TRBJ2-7; D call uncertain. Per germline, CDR1 SQVTM and CDR2 ANQGSEA. The CDR3 contains 10 residues. Deletions cut 6 bases from V and 4 bases from J, with 7 bases between. The CDR3 DNA is TGCAGCGTCGGATCTTACGAGCAGTACTTC. Protein: CSVGSYEQYF.

This rearrangement joins TRBV11-2 to TRBJ2-7, with 11 bases matching TRBD2. The V gene's germline CDR1 is SGHAT and CDR2 FQNNGV. The CDR3 length is 15 residues. The V and J ends lost 1 base and 4 bases, in that order; junction bases with no gene match: 3. The DNA for the CDR3 is TGTGCCAGCAGCTTAGCGGGACTAGCGGAGTACGAGCAGTACTTC. Its translation is CASSLAGLAEYEQYF.

The chain employs TRBV18 and TRBJ2-7; unclear D gene. Germline CDR1 KGHSH, CDR2 LQKENI. The V gene lost 3 bases and the J gene lost 2 bases, with 5 bases spanning the gap. This CDR3 is built from 12 residues. CDR3 sequence (DNA): TGTGCCAGCTCACCGAACACCTACGAGCAGTACTTC. Protein sequence: CASSPNTYEQYF.

V gene TRBV9 combines with J gene TRBJ2-3, with D uncertain. This CDR3 has 14 residues. Per germline, CDR1 SGDLS and CDR2 YYNGEE. Trimming stripped 4 bases from V and 1 base from J, with 10 bases between. The CDR3 sequence: CASSPRPRTDTQYF. CDR3 nucleotide sequence: TGTGCCAGCAGCCCCCGCCCGCGCACAGATACGCAGTATTTT.

This chain joins TRBV29-1 and TRBJ1-1; D perhaps matches TRBD1 (6 bases). The germline V gene has CDR1 SQVTM and CDR2 ANQGSEA. The CDR3 covers 13 residues. In nucleotides, the CDR3 is TGCACATGCGGATGGGGGGCCGACACTGAAGCTTTCTTT. Protein sequence: CTCGWGADTEAFF.

V usage is TRBV10-3 and J usage is TRBJ1-5; D gene ambiguous. The germline V gene has CDR1 ENHRY and CDR2 SYGVKD. The CDR3 is made up of 15 amino acids. V lost 0 bases, J lost 4 bases, and 10 bases lay in between. CDR3 loop: CAISESGYWNQPQHF. The CDR3 DNA sequence: TGTGCCATCAGTGAGTCGGGGTATTGGAATCAGCCCCAGCATTTT.

This rearrangement joins TRBV30 to TRBJ2-1; D is unresolved. Germline V lookup: CDR1 GTSNPN, CDR2 SVGIG (reference sequence). Trimming removed 2 bases at V and 1 base at J, with 6 bases between. The CDR3 extends over 13 amino acids. CDR3: CAWSMNSYNEQFF. The CDR3 DNA is TGTGCCTGGAGTATGAATTCCTACAATGAGCAGTTCTTC.

The rearrangement links TRBV19 to TRBJ2-7; 7 bases match TRBD1. Germline values: CDR1 LNHDA, CDR2 SQIVND (reference sequence). V was pared by 3 bases and J by 0 bases, with 2 bases of the junction left unmatched. The CDR3 is 14 residues long. The CDR3 DNA reads TGTGCCAGTAGTATTCGGACAGGCTCCTACGAGCAGTACTTC. Its translation is CASSIRTGSYEQYF. The complete variable domain, with remaining parts taken from reference TRBV19 and TRBJ2-7, reads DGGITQSPKYLFRKEGQNVTLSCEQNLNHDAMYWYRQDPGQGLRLIYYSQIVNDFQKGDIAEGYSVSREKKESFPLTVTSAQKNPTAFYLCASSIRTGSYEQYFGPGTRLTVT.

The chain joins TRBV12-3 or TRBV12-4 to TRBJ2-3; unclear D gene. There are 11 residues in the CDR3. V was shortened by 3 bases and J by 7 bases, with 5 bases between the two germline ends. CDR3: CASSFFNTQYF. The CDR3 bases are TGTGCCAGCAGTTTTTTCAATACGCAGTATTTT.

This clone came up a few times. This sequence joins TRBV3-1 (or the pseudogene TRBV3-2) and TRBJ2-2; D ambiguous. Trimming left V 0 bases short and J 3 bases short, with 5 bases between. The CDR3 consists of 14 residues. From germline, CDR1 is LGHDT and CDR2 YNNKEL (reference sequence). The CDR3 protein is CASSQDRHTGELFF. Written as DNA, the CDR3 is TGTGCCAGCAGCCAAGATCGGCACACCGGGGAGCTGTTTTTT.

Note on this clone: Compared with germline, one end of the junction differs, possibly owing to a read error. The rearrangement joins TRBV14 to TRBJ2-1; maybe TRBD2 (6 bases). CDR1 SGHDN and CDR2 FVKESK come from the germline V gene. The CDR3 is 12 residues long. The CDR3 loop reads CASSQAGGAAIF. CDR3 DNA sequence: TGTGCCAGCAGCCAAGCGGGCGGGGCGGCGATCTTC.

This clone was seen a handful of times. This sequence joins TRBV2 and TRBJ1-6; 7 positions match TRBD1. V was clipped by 5 bases and J by 10 bases; unmatched bases: 5. The CDR3 runs 13 residues. CDR1 is SNHLY, CDR2 FYNNEI, per germline. CDR3 bases: TGTGCCAGCAGTCCCACAGGGGACTCACCCCTCCACTTT. This translates into CASSPTGDSPLHF.

The V gene is TRBV7-9, the J gene TRBJ2-1; D is unclear. The CDR3 has 13 residues. V lost 1 base and J lost 10, with 11 bases in between. CDR1 and CDR2 (germline): SEHNR, FQNEAQ (reference sequence). The DNA of the CDR3 is TGTGCCAGCAGCTTAGGGACCGCCAGGGAGCAGTTCTTC. Residues: CASSLGTAREQFF.

The chain is built from TRBV12-5 and TRBJ1-1; D might be TRBD1 (5 bases). Deletions cut 2 bases from V and 3 bases from J, with 13 bases between. The CDR3 extends over 15 amino acids. Germline V lookup: CDR1 LGHNT, CDR2 FRNRAP. DNA for the CDR3: TGTGCTAGTGGTTTGCCTCCGGGGCGGGACACTGAAGCTTTCTTT. It translates to CASGLPPGRDTEAFF.

This chain uses TRBV7-2 with TRBJ2-7; the match to TRBD2 covers 9 bases. Germline trimming cut 5 bases from V and 3 bases from J; bases unmatched to any gene: 5. Germline CDR1 reads SGHTA; CDR2 reads FQGNSA. The CDR3 extends over 14 amino acids. CDR3 in amino acids: CASSPSSGSYEQYF. The CDR3 nucleotides are TGTGCCAGCAGCCCAAGTAGCGGGAGCTACGAGCAGTACTTC.